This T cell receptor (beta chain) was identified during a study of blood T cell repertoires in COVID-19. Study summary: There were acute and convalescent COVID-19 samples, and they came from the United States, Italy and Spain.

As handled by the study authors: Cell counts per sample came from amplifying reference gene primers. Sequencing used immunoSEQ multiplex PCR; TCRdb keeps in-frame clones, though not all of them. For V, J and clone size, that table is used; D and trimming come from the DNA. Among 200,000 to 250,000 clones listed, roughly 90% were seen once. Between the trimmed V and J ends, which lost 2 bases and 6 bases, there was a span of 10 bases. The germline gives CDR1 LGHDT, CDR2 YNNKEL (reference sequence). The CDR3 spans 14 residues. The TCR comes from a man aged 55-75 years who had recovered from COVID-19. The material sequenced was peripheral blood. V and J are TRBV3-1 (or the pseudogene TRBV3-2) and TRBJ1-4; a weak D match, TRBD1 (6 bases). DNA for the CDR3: TGTGCCAGCAGCCAAAGAGGGGGTGATGAAAAACTGTTTTTT. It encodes CASSQRGGDEKLFF.